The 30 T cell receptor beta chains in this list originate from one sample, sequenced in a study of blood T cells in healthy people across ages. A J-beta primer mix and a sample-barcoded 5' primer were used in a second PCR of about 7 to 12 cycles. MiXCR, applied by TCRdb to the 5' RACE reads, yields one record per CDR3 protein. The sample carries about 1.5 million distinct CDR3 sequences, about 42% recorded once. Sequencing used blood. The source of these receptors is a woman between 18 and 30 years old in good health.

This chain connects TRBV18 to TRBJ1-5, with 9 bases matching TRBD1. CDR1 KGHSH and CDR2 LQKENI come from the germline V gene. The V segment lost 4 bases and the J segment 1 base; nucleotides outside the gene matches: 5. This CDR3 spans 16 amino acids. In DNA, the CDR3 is TGTGCCAGCTCACTGGACAGGGGAGGAAGCAATCAGCCCCAGCATTTT. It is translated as CASSLDRGGSNQPQHF.

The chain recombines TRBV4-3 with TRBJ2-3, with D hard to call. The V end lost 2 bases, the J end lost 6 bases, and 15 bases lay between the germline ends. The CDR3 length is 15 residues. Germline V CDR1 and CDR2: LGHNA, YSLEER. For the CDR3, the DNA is TGCGCCAGCAGCCAACGGTCAGAGCCCACGGATACGCAGTATTTT. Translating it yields CASSQRSEPTDTQYF.

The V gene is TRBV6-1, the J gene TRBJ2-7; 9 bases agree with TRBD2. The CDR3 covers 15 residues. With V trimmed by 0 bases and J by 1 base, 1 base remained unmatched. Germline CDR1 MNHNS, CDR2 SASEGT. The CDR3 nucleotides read TGTGCCAGCAGTGAAGCTAGCGGGGGATCCTACGAGCAGTACTTC. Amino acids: CASSEASGGSYEQYF.

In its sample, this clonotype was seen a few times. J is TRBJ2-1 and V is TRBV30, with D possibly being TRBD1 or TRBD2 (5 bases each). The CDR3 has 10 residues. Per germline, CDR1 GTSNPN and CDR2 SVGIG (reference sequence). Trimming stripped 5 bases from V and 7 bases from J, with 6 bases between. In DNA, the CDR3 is TGTGCCTGGGGGGGAAATGAGCAGTTCTTC. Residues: CAWGGNEQFF.

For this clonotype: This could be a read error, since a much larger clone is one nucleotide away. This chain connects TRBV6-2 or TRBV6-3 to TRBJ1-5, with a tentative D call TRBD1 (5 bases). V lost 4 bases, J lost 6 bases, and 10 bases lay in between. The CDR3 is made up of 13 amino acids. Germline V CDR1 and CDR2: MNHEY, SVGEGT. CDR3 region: CASSLWGTQPQHF. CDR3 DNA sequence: TGTGCCAGCAGTTTATGGGGGACTCAGCCCCAGCATTTT.

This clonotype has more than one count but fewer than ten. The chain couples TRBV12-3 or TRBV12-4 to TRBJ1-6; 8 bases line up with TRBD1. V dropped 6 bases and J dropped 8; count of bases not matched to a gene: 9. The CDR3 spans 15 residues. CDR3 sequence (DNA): TGTGCCAGCAGGGACAGGGAAAAGGGGTATTCACCCCTCCACTTT. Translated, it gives CASRDREKGYSPLHF.

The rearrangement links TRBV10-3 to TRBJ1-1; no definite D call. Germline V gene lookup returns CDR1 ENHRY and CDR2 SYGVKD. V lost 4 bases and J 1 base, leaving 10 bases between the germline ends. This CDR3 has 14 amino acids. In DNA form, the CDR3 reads TGTGCCATCAGTGCAGCACCTGAGAACACTGAAGCTTTCTTT. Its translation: CAISAAPENTEAFF.

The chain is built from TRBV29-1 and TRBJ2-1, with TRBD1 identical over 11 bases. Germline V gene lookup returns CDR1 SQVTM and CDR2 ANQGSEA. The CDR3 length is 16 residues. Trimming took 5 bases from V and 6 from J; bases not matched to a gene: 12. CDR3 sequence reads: CSVWGSWDRGINEQFF. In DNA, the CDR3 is TGCAGCGTTTGGGGTAGTTGGGACAGGGGGATCAATGAGCAGTTCTTC.

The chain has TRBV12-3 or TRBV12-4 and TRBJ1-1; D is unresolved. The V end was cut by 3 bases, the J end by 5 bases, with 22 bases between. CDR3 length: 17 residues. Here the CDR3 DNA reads TGTGCCAGCAGTTTCGGCGTGAATAGGAAAAAAAGAACTGAAGCTTTCTTT. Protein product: CASSFGVNRKKRTEAFF.

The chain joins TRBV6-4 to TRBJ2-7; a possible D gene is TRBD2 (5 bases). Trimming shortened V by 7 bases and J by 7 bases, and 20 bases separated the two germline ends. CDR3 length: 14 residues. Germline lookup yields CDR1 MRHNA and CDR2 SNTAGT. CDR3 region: CASKPPEGPGEQYF. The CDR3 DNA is TGTGCCAGCAAACCCCCAGAGGGTCCGGGAGAGCAGTACTTC.

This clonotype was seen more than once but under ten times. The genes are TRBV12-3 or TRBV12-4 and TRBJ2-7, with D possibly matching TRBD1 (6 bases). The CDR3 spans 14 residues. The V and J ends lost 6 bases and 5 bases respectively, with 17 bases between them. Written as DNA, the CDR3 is TGTGCCAGCAGCCACACCGGACAGATCCACGAGCAGTACTTC. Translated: CASSHTGQIHEQYF.

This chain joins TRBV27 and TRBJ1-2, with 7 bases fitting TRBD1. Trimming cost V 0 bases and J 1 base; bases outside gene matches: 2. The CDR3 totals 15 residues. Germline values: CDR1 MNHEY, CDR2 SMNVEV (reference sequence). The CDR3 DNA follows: TGTGCCAGCAGTTTATCGACAGGGATTAACTATGGCTACACCTTC. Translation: CASSLSTGINYGYTF.

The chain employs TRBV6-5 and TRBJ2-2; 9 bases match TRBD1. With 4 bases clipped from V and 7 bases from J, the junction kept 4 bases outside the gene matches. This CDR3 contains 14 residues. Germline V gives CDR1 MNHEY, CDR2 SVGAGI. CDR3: CASSWTGVIGELFF. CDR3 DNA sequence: TGTGCCAGCAGTTGGACAGGGGTAATCGGGGAGCTGTTTTTT.

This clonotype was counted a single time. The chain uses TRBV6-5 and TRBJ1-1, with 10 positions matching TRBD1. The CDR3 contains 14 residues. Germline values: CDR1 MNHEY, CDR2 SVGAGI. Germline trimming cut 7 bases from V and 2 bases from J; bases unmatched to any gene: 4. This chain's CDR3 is CASTRQGANTEAFF. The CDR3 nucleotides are TGTGCCAGCACGAGACAGGGGGCCAACACTGAAGCTTTCTTT.

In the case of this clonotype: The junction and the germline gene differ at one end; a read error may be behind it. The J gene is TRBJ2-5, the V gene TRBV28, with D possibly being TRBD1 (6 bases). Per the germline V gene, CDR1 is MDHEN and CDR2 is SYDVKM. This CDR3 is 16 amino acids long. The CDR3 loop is CAGSSSDSVYQETQYF. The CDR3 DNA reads TGTGCCGGCAGTTCCTCGGACAGCGTGTACCAAGAGACCCAGTACTTC.

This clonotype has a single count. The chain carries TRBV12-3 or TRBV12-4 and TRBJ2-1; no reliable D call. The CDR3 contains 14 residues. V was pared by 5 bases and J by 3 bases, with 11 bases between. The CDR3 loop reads CASSLGSFYNEQFF. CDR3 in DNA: TGTGCCAGCAGTCTTGGCAGTTTCTACAATGAGCAGTTCTTC.

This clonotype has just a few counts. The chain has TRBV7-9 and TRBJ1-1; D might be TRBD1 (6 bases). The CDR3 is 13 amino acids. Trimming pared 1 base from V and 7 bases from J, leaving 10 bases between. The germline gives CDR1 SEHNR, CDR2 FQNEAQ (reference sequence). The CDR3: CASSLETGHEAFF. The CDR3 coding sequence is TGTGCCAGCAGCTTAGAGACAGGACATGAAGCTTTCTTT.

The CDR3 sequence is CASSPQGYAGYTF. For the CDR3, the DNA is TGTGCCAGCAGCCCACAGGGTTACGCTGGCTACACCTTC. V is TRBV28 and J is TRBJ1-2, with a weak D call TRBD1 (6 bases). This CDR3 contains 13 residues. The V and J ends lost 6 bases and 7 bases respectively, with 15 bases between them. Germline V lookup: CDR1 MDHEN, CDR2 SYDVKM.

The CDR3 DNA reads TGTGCCAGCGGATTACTGGGACAGGGGGCAGGCGAGCAGTACTTC. This translates into CASGLLGQGAGEQYF. This chain joins TRBV12-3 or TRBV12-4 and TRBJ2-7, with 12 nucleotides matching TRBD1. The trim removed 8 bases at V and 6 bases at J, leaving 11 bases unmatched. This CDR3 contains 15 residues.

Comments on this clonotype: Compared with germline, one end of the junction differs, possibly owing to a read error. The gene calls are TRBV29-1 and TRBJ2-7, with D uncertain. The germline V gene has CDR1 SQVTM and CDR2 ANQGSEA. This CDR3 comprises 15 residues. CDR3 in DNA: TGCGGCGTTGAAGATACGGCTACCAATCAGGACGAGCAGTACTTC. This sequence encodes CGVEDTATNQDEQYF.

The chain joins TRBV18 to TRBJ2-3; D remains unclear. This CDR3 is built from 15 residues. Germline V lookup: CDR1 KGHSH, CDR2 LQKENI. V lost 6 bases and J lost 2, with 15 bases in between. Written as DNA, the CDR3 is TGTGCCAGCTCGCTGGAATGGGCCTCCACAGATACGCAGTATTTT. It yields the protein CASSLEWASTDTQYF. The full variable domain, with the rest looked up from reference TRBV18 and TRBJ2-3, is NAGVMQNPRHLVRRRGQEARLRCSPMKGHSHVYWYRQLPEEGLKFMVYLQKENIIDESGMPKERFSAEFPKEGPSILRIQQVVRGDSAAYFCASSLEWASTDTQYFGPGTRLTVL.

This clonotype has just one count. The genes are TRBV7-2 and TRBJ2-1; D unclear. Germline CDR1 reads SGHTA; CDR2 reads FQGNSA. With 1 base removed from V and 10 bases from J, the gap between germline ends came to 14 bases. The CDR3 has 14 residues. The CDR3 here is CASSLGGTPWEQFF. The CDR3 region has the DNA TGTGCCAGCAGCTTAGGAGGTACGCCCTGGGAGCAGTTCTTC. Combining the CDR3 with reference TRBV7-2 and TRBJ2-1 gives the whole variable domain GAGVSQSPSNKVTEKGKDVELRCDPISGHTALYWYRQSLGQGLEFLIYFQGNSAPDKSGLPSDRFSAERTGGSVSTLTIQRTQQEDSAVYLCASSLGGTPWEQFFGPGTRLTVL.

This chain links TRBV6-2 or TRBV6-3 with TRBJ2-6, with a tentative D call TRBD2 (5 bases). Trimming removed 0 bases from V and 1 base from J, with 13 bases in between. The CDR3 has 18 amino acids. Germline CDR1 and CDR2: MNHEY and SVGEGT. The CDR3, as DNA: TGTGCCAGCAGTTACTCGACTATTGTAGGTTCTGGGGCCAACGTCCTGACTTTC. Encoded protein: CASSYSTIVGSGANVLTF.

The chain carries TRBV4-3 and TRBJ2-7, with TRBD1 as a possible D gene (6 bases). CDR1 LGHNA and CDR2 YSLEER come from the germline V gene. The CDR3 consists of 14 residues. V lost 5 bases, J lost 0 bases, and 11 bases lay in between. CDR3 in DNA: TGCGCCAGCAGCTTTGACAGGCACTCCTACGAGCAGTACTTC. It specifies CASSFDRHSYEQYF.

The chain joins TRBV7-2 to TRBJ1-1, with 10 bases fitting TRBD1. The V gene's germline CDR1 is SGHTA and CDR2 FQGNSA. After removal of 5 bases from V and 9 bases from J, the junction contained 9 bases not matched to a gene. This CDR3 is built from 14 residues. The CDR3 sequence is CASSRDRGDDKAFF. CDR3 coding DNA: TGTGCCAGCAGCCGGGACAGGGGTGACGATAAAGCTTTCTTT.

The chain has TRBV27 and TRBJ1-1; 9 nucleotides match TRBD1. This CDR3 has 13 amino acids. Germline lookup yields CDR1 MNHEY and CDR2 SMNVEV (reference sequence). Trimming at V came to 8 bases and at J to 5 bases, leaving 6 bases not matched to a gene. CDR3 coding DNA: TGTGCCAGCGGGGGACAGGGATGGACTGAAGCTTTCTTT. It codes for CASGGQGWTEAFF.

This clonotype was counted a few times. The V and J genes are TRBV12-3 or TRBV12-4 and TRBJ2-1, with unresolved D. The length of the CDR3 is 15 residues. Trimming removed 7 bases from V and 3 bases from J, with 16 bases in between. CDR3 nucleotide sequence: TGTGCCAGCACCTCCAGTGGTTTCGGCTACAATGAGCAGTTCTTC. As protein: CASTSSGFGYNEQFF.

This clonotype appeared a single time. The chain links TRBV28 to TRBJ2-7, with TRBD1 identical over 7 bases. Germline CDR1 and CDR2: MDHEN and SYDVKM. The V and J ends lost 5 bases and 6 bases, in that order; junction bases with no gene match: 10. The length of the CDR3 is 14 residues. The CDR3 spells CASSAPSSGGEQYF. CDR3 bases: TGTGCCAGCAGTGCCCCATCCTCAGGGGGCGAGCAGTACTTC.

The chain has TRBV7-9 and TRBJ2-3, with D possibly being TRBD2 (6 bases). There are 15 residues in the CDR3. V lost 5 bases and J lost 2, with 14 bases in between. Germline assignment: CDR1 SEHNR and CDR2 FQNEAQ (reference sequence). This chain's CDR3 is CASSPGDFTTDTQYF. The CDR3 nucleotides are TGTGCCAGCAGCCCGGGGGACTTTACCACAGATACGCAGTATTTT. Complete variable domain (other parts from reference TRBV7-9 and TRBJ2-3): DTGVSQNPRHKITKRGQNVTFRCDPISEHNRLYWYRQTLGQGPEFLTYFQNEAQLEKSRLLSDRFSAERPKGSFSTLEIQRTEQGDSAMYLCASSPGDFTTDTQYFGPGTRLTVL.

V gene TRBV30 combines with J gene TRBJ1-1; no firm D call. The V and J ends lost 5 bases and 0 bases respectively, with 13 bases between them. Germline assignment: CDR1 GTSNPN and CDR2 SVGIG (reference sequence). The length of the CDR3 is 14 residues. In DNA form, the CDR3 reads TGTGCCTGGGTTACGAGGATTATGAACACTGAAGCTTTCTTT. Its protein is CAWVTRIMNTEAFF. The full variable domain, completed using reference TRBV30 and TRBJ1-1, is SQTIHQWPATLVQPVGSPLSLECTVEGTSNPNLYWYRQAAGRGLQLLFYSVGIGQISSEVPQNLSASRPQDRQFILSSKKLLLSDSGFYLCAWVTRIMNTEAFFGQGTRLTVV.